A selection of T cell receptor beta chains follows, all from one sample in a study of T-cell memory formation after mild COVID-19. Using its own MiXCR run on the 5' RACE reads, TCRdb lists one record per CDR3 protein. The data show about 620,000 distinct CDR3 sequences, more than 15% seen once. What was sequenced was PBMCs or a T cell subset sorted from them (not recorded which). Receptors were obtained from an adult woman who had mild COVID-19 (a few samples of this study predate the infection). Cell type and time point are not known. The CDR3 runs from the conserved cysteine through the conserved F or W. D genes are given only for firm matches. Rows may omit the clone size; those that give it use once, few, many or a size class.

J: TRBJ1-1
D: -
V: TRBV5-1
size: few
DNA: TGCGCCAGCACCTTGCAGGAAGGTCGCACTGAAGCTTTCTTT
CDR3: CASTLQEGRTEAFF

J: TRBJ2-1
D: -
V: TRBV24-1
size: many
DNA: TGTGCCACCAGTGATTTCGACGGCAAGAGGGCCAATGAGCAGTTCTTC
CDR3: CATSDFDGKRANEQFF

J: TRBJ2-7
D: -
V: TRBV5-1
size: many
DNA: TGCGCCAGCAGCTTGACTACCAACTACGAGCAGTACTTC
CDR3: CASSLTTNYEQYF

J: TRBJ2-3
D: -
V: TRBV5-1
size: -
DNA: TGCGCCAGCAGCTTGTCTATAGCTAGCACAGATACGCAGTATTTT
CDR3: CASSLSIASTDTQYF

J: TRBJ1-1
D: -
V: TRBV5-1
size: -
DNA: TGCGCCAGCAGCTTGTGGCAGACTATGAACACTGAAGCTTTCTTT
CDR3: CASSLWQTMNTEAFF

J: TRBJ1-5
D: -
V: TRBV12-3/TRBV12-4
size: -
DNA: TGTGCCAGCAGAAAGGGGGGTCAGCCCCAGCATTTT
CDR3: CASRKGGQPQHF

J: TRBJ2-1
D: -
V: TRBV30
size: -
DNA: TGTGCCTGGAGTGTACTGAACGGGAATGAGCAGTTCTTC
CDR3: CAWSVLNGNEQFF

J: TRBJ2-1
D: -
V: TRBV19
size: -
DNA: TGTGCCAGTACCAGACAGTCCGGTGGGAATGAGCAGTTCTTC
CDR3: CASTRQSGGNEQFF

J: TRBJ2-1
D: -
V: TRBV5-1
size: -
DNA: TGCGCCAGCAGCTTGGATGGCGGGGGCCCGATCTTC
CDR3: CASSLDGGGPIF

J: TRBJ2-7
D: -
V: TRBV25-1
size: -
DNA: TGTGCCAGCAGTCGTCTGGGGAGTGGCGAGCAGTACTTC
CDR3: CASSRLGSGEQYF

J: TRBJ2-7
D: -
V: TRBV7-9
size: few
DNA: TGTGCCAGCAGTCCCCCGGGATGGGAGTTGAGGTACGAGCAGTACTTC
CDR3: CASSPPGWELRYEQYF

J: TRBJ2-1
D: TRBD2
V: TRBV7-3
size: -
DNA: TGTGCCAGCAGCTTAACCCCTAGCGGCTCCTACAATGAGCAGTTCTTC
CDR3: CASSLTPSGSYNEQFF

J: TRBJ2-1
D: -
V: TRBV7-9
size: -
DNA: TGTGCCAGCAGCCCCGCGTGGGACTCCTACAATGAGCAGTTCTTC
CDR3: CASSPAWDSYNEQFF

J: TRBJ2-5
D: -
V: TRBV29-1
size: few
DNA: TGCAGCGTTGCGCCTACCGGGAGTCAAGAGACCCAGTACTTC
CDR3: CSVAPTGSQETQYF

J: TRBJ2-5
D: TRBD1
V: TRBV2
size: many
DNA: TGTGCCAGCAGGGAGGACCCTGGGACAGGGCAAGAGACCCAGTACTTC
CDR3: CASREDPGTGQETQYF

J: TRBJ1-2
D: -
V: TRBV20-1
size: -
DNA: TGCAGTGCTAGGAGACCCTCCTATGGCTACACCTTC
CDR3: CSARRPSYGYTF

J: TRBJ2-2
D: -
V: TRBV4-3
size: -
DNA: TGCGCCAGCAGCCATAGGGCAGGGACCACCGGGGAGCTGTTTTTT
CDR3: CASSHRAGTTGELFF

J: TRBJ1-1
D: -
V: TRBV7-9
size: -
DNA: TGTGCCAGCAGCTTTGAGGGGTACACTGAAGCTTTCTTT
CDR3: CASSFEGYTEAFF

J: TRBJ2-7
D: -
V: TRBV7-9
size: few
DNA: TGTGCCAGCAGCGTCCGTGGGAACTACGAGCAGTACTTC
CDR3: CASSVRGNYEQYF

J: TRBJ1-2
D: TRBD1
V: TRBV4-2
size: -
DNA: TGTGCCAGCAGCCAAGGGACAGGGGATCCCGACTATGGCTACACCTTC
CDR3: CASSQGTGDPDYGYTF

J: TRBJ2-7
D: -
V: TRBV5-1
size: few
DNA: TGCGCCAGCAGCTTGGCCGGGCGGGACCACGAGCAGTACTTC
CDR3: CASSLAGRDHEQYF

J: TRBJ2-7
D: TRBD2
V: TRBV6-5
size: -
DNA: TGTGCCAGCAGTTATAAGCGGGGAGCTTTCTACGAGCAGTACTTC
CDR3: CASSYKRGAFYEQYF

J: TRBJ1-2
D: -
V: TRBV7-9
size: few
DNA: TGTGCCAGCAGCTTAGATGGCGGGACGGGGAAAGGCTACACCTTC
CDR3: CASSLDGGTGKGYTF

J: TRBJ2-7
D: -
V: TRBV20-1
size: few
DNA: TGCAGCCCCCTCCGGGAGATAGGGTCCTACGAGCAGTACTTC
CDR3: CSPLREIGSYEQYF

J: TRBJ2-6
D: -
V: TRBV12-5
size: -
DNA: TGTGCTAGTGCCCCTCCCCCGGTCTCTGGGGCCAACGTCCTGACTTTC
CDR3: CASAPPPVSGANVLTF

J: TRBJ2-7
D: -
V: TRBV5-1
size: few
DNA: TGCGCCAGCAGCCCATTCGGTCGGGGATCCTACGAGCAGTACTTC
CDR3: CASSPFGRGSYEQYF

J: TRBJ2-7
D: -
V: TRBV15
size: many
DNA: TGTGCCACCAGCAGCGACTCCTCCTACGAGCAGTACTTC
CDR3: CATSSDSSYEQYF

J: TRBJ2-7
D: TRBD1
V: TRBV5-1
size: -
DNA: TGCGCCAGCAGCTTAAGGACAGGGCTGAGCTCCTACGAGCAGTACTTC
CDR3: CASSLRTGLSSYEQYF

J: TRBJ1-2
D: -
V: TRBV7-9
size: -
DNA: TGTGCCAGCAGCTTAGGCAAGACCGACTATGGCTACACCTTC
CDR3: CASSLGKTDYGYTF

J: TRBJ2-5
D: TRBD2
V: TRBV2
size: few
DNA: TGTGCCAGCAGTGAACAGCCCCTAGCGGGGGGTAAGGAGACCCAGTACTTC
CDR3: CASSEQPLAGGKETQYF

J: TRBJ1-2
D: -
V: TRBV20-1
size: -
DNA: TGCAGTGCTAGAGTCGATTCACTTACCCACTATGGCTACACCTTC
CDR3: CSARVDSLTHYGYTF

J: TRBJ2-3
D: -
V: TRBV20-1
size: -
DNA: TGCAGTGCCCCCCATGGGGTTGGAAGCCGAACAGATACGCAGTATTTT
CDR3: CSAPHGVGSRTDTQYF

J: TRBJ1-1
D: TRBD1
V: TRBV29-1
size: -
DNA: TGCAGCGTTGAAGGCAGGACAGGGCATAAGATGAACACTGAAGCTTTCTTT
CDR3: CSVEGRTGHKMNTEAFF

J: TRBJ2-1
D: -
V: TRBV15
size: -
DNA: TGTGCCACCAGCTCGACTATGGGACTTGGCCGGGATGAGCAGTTCTTC
CDR3: CATSSTMGLGRDEQFF

J: TRBJ2-6
D: -
V: TRBV24-1
size: -
DNA: TGTGCCACCAAGGAGGGACAGAGCTCTGGGGCCAACGTCCTGACTTTC
CDR3: CATKEGQSSGANVLTF

J: TRBJ2-7
D: -
V: TRBV5-1
size: few
DNA: TGCGCCAGCAGCTTCGGCGGGGAAGAGCTTCTTGACGAGCAGTACTTC
CDR3: CASSFGGEELLDEQYF